This TCR beta chain was recovered during a study of cytomegalovirus exposure and HLA in healthy donors. Overall study results and limits: The study flagged some 170 TCR beta chains as cytomegalovirus-associated. TCR sequences were mostly rare, though some public TCRs occurred in many donors. Reports indicated that the classifier achieved high specificity and sensitivity in diagnosing cytomegalovirus status.

In regard to this clone: What it binds is not known.

V lost 0 bases and J lost 5, with 11 bases in between. Germline-derived CDR1 and CDR2 are LGHNT and FRNRAP. The CDR3 has 15 residues. The donors were in the roughly 120-subject validation cohort, distinct from the approximately 730-subject first cohort. Sequenced by immunoSEQ multiplex PCR; TCRdb stores in-frame clones only, minus some. This table holds fewer than 200,000 clones, less than 95% found once. The genes are TRBV12-5 and TRBJ1-5, with D perhaps TRBD1 (6 bases). What was sequenced was PBMCs. The receptor's source is a woman in her late teens or twenties in good health and CMV-seropositive. CDR3 protein: CASGLVGAWDQPQHF. In DNA form, the CDR3 reads TGTGCTAGTGGTTTGGTGGGGGCTTGGGATCAGCCCCAGCATTTT.